The 27 T cell receptor beta chains below come from one sample, sequenced in a study of beta chain features in type 1 diabetes. The isolated RNA, all of it, was reverse transcribed, so expressed TCRB transcripts were what got sequenced. TCRdb keeps only in-frame clones here, not all; method: immunoSEQ multiplex PCR. The sample yields hundreds of thousands of clones, about 30% seen once. Specimen: naive CD4+ T cells from blood. The receptors were sampled from a man between 18 and 35 years old in good health.

The CDR3 bases are TGCAGCGTCAGGAGCTTCGGACTAGCGGGAGACCGGGTCGACACCGGGGAGCTGTTTTTT. As protein: CSVRSFGLAGDRVDTGELFF. This chain joins TRBV29-1 and TRBJ2-2, with TRBD2 matching over 13 bases. Germline-derived CDR1 and CDR2 are SQVTM and ANQGSEA. The V segment lost 6 bases and the J segment 3 bases; nucleotides outside the gene matches: 19. The CDR3 consists of 20 residues.

V and J are TRBV5-1 and TRBJ2-7, with D possibly being TRBD1 (6 bases). CDR3 size: 16 residues. V was clipped by 3 bases and J by 3 bases, with 19 bases between them. Germline V CDR1 and CDR2: SGHRS, YFSETQ. The CDR3 sequence is CASSSTGGERDYEQYF. The CDR3, as DNA: TGCGCCAGCAGCTCAACTGGGGGCGAGAGAGACTACGAGCAGTACTTC. The full variable domain, with the rest looked up from reference TRBV5-1 and TRBJ2-7, is KAGVTQTPRYLIKTRGQQVTLSCSPISGHRSVSWYQQTPGQGLQFLFEYFSETQRNKGNFPGRFSGRQFSNSRSEMNVSTLELGDSALYLCASSSTGGERDYEQYFGPGTRLTVT.

This chain joins TRBV10-3 and TRBJ2-1; the match to TRBD2 covers 12 bases. The trim removed 10 bases at V and 0 bases at J, leaving 10 bases unmatched. The CDR3 consists of 17 residues. The germline gives CDR1 ENHRY, CDR2 SYGVKD. Here the CDR3 DNA reads TGTGCCACCAGGACTAGCGGGACTTCCTTCTCCTACAATGAGCAGTTCTTC. It is translated as CATRTSGTSFSYNEQFF.

This clone showed up just a few times. The rearrangement uses TRBV25-1 and TRBJ2-7; 7 bases are shared with TRBD1. Trimming at V came to 3 bases and at J to 0 bases, leaving 8 bases not matched to a gene. This CDR3 has 16 residues. Germline CDR1 is MGHDK and CDR2 is SYGVNS. CDR3 DNA: TGTGCCAGCAGTGACCTAAGCAGGGGGAGCTCCTACGAGCAGTACTTC. Its translation: CASSDLSRGSSYEQYF.

In this sample, this clone turned up a few times. The chain couples TRBV30 to TRBJ2-2, with D maybe TRBD2 (5 bases). The CDR3 is made up of 15 amino acids. The germline gives CDR1 GTSNPN, CDR2 SVGIG (reference sequence). Trimming shortened V by 0 bases and J by 5 bases, and 13 bases separated the two germline ends. The CDR3 DNA sequence: TGTGCCTGGAGTGTAAGAGGGTACATAACCGGGGAGCTGTTTTTT. Encoded protein: CAWSVRGYITGELFF.

This clone was seen a few times. V is TRBV5-1 and J is TRBJ2-3; 7 bases are a match to TRBD1. V gave up 8 bases and J gave up 4 bases; unmatched junction bases: 10. Per the germline V gene, CDR1 is SGHRS and CDR2 is YFSETQ. There are 14 residues in the CDR3. CDR3 DNA: TGCGCCAGTTCCGACAGGGTAGGAGCAGATACGCAGTATTTT. Translated: CASSDRVGADTQYF.

This chain joins TRBV27 and TRBJ1-4; D uncertain. V was clipped by 2 bases and J by 8 bases, with 15 bases between them. This CDR3 comprises 15 residues. Germline-derived CDR1 and CDR2 are MNHEY and SMNVEV (reference sequence). The CDR3 sequence: CASSLSRHLGEKLFF. CDR3 coding DNA: TGTGCCAGCAGTTTAAGTCGGCATCTAGGAGAAAAACTGTTTTTT.

This clone showed up just a few times. The rearrangement uses TRBV7-6 and TRBJ2-1; unclear D gene. CDR1 and CDR2 from the germline V gene are SGHVS and FNYEAQ. V lost 1 base and J lost 10, with 8 bases in between. The CDR3 consists of 12 residues. The DNA of the CDR3 is TGTGCCAGCAGCTTAGGGGCGGCCGAGCAGTTCTTC. This sequence encodes CASSLGAAEQFF.

This chain connects TRBV5-1 to TRBJ2-5; a possible D gene is TRBD2 (5 bases). The germline V gene has CDR1 SGHRS and CDR2 YFSETQ. Deletions cut 5 bases from V and 0 bases from J, with 17 bases between. This CDR3 contains 16 residues. CDR3 sequence reads: CASSQEVAADQETQYF. As DNA, the CDR3 is TGCGCCAGCAGTCAGGAGGTGGCAGCCGACCAAGAGACCCAGTACTTC.

This clone has just a few counts. The chain employs TRBV2 and TRBJ2-7, with TRBD2 identical over 11 bases. The CDR3 has 14 amino acids. Per the germline V gene, CDR1 is SNHLY and CDR2 is FYNNEI. J lost 4 bases, V lost 6 bases, and 5 bases had no gene match. The CDR3 reads CASSLGLAAYEQYF. In nucleotides, the CDR3 is TGTGCCAGCAGCCTGGGACTAGCGGCTTACGAGCAGTACTTC.

This clone came up a few times. V and J are TRBV29-1 and TRBJ2-2; the match to TRBD2 covers 7 bases. Germline loops: CDR1 SQVTM, CDR2 ANQGSEA. Unmatched junction bases numbered 3, after V lost 4 bases and J lost 4 bases. The CDR3 consists of 13 residues. The CDR3 DNA reads TGCAGCGTTGGACTAGCTAGCACCGGGGAGCTGTTTTTT. Translated: CSVGLASTGELFF.

The chain links TRBV7-2 to TRBJ2-4; 10 positions agree with TRBD2. CDR3 size: 17 residues. The germline gives CDR1 SGHTA, CDR2 FQGNSA. With V trimmed by 0 bases and J by 7 bases, 9 bases remained unmatched. The CDR3 nucleotides are TGTGCCAGCAGCTTAGCCCTAGCGGGAGCCTATGGGAACATTCAGTACTTC. This gives the protein CASSLALAGAYGNIQYF.

In its sample, this clone was seen a few times. The sample contains more than one DNA sequence encoding this CDR3. V is TRBV29-1 and J is TRBJ2-3; D uncertain. V dropped 3 bases and J dropped 3 bases, with 7 bases sitting between them. This CDR3 has 12 amino acids. CDR1 and CDR2 (germline): SQVTM, ANQGSEA. In DNA, the CDR3 is TGCAGCGTTGAGTCATCGACAGATACGCAGTATTTT. It translates to CSVESSTDTQYF.

This clone was seen only a few times. The V gene is TRBV5-1, the J gene TRBJ2-3, with D uncertain. The V end lost 3 bases, the J end lost 0 bases, and 8 bases lay between the germline ends. Germline CDR1 SGHRS, CDR2 YFSETQ. The CDR3 extends over 14 amino acids. CDR3 nucleotides: TGCGCCAGCAGCTCAATATTAAGCACAGATACGCAGTATTTT. Protein: CASSSILSTDTQYF.

The V and J genes are TRBV19 and TRBJ2-4, with 8 bases identical to TRBD2. Germline CDR1 LNHDA, CDR2 SQIVND (reference sequence). The junction had 5 bases not matched to a gene; V was cut back by 7 bases and J by 3 bases. The CDR3 covers 14 residues. In DNA, the CDR3 is TGTGCCAGTAACTTAGCGGGAAGCAAAAACATTCAGTACTTC. It is translated as CASNLAGSKNIQYF.

This clone has more than one count but fewer than ten. V and J are TRBV28 and TRBJ2-2, with 9 bases lining up with TRBD1. The CDR3 loop spans 15 amino acids. Germline lookup yields CDR1 MDHEN and CDR2 SYDVKM. With V trimmed by 6 bases and J by 4 bases, 6 bases remained unmatched. CDR3 nucleotide sequence: TGTGCCAGCAGCCACAGGGGGCAAGGCACCGGGGAGCTGTTTTTT. It encodes CASSHRGQGTGELFF.

This chain joins TRBV30 and TRBJ2-1, with TRBD1 matching over 8 bases. The germline CDR1 and CDR2 sequences are GTSNPN and SVGIG (reference sequence). The CDR3 has 16 residues. J gave up 6 bases and V 4 bases, and 14 bases lay outside the gene matches. For the CDR3, the DNA is TGTGCCTGGATAGGTTTCGAGGACAGGGTCCGCAATGAGCAGTTCTTC. Its translation is CAWIGFEDRVRNEQFF. The entire variable domain, with the rest obtained from reference TRBV30 and TRBJ2-1, is as follows: SQTIHQWPATLVQPVGSPLSLECTVEGTSNPNLYWYRQAAGRGLQLLFYSVGIGQISSEVPQNLSASRPQDRQFILSSKKLLLSDSGFYLCAWIGFEDRVRNEQFFGPGTRLTVL.

V and J are TRBV4-2 and TRBJ2-3; D call uncertain. The CDR3 is 14 residues long. Germline V gene data show CDR1 as LGHNA and CDR2 as YNFKEQ. The V and J ends lost 1 base and 0 bases respectively, with 5 bases between them. Written as DNA, the CDR3 is TGTGCCAGCAGCCAAGTGACTAGCACAGATACGCAGTATTTT. Translating gives CASSQVTSTDTQYF.

This clone was seen a few times. In nucleotides, the CDR3 is TGTGCCAGCAGTGTAATCACCCCGATACGACGAGGGGAGCAGTTCTTC. Residues: CASSVITPIRRGEQFF. The rearrangement uses TRBV28 and TRBJ2-1, with a possible D match to TRBD2 (5 bases). The CDR3 loop spans 16 amino acids. The germline CDR1 and CDR2 sequences are MDHEN and SYDVKM. V lost 5 bases and J 10 bases, leaving 24 bases between the germline ends.

The chain links TRBV7-9 to TRBJ2-1; D is ambiguous. CDR3 length equals 11 residues. V was trimmed by 0 bases and J by 8 bases, leaving 2 bases between them. In germline, CDR1 is SEHNR, CDR2 FQNEAQ (reference sequence). The CDR3 spells CASSLADEQFF. In DNA form, the CDR3 reads TGTGCCAGCAGCTTAGCAGATGAGCAGTTCTTC.

The gene calls are TRBV29-1 and TRBJ2-3; 8 positions agree with TRBD1. The length of the CDR3 is 14 residues. J gave up 1 base and V 7 bases, and 7 bases lay outside the gene matches. Germline V gene sequence: CDR1 SQVTM, CDR2 ANQGSEA. CDR3 region: CSARMGQGTDTQYF. The DNA for the CDR3 is TGCAGCGCCCGAATGGGACAGGGCACAGATACGCAGTATTTT.

This chain uses TRBV27 with TRBJ2-7; D is perhaps TRBD1 (5 bases). This CDR3 contains 16 residues. Germline CDR1 and CDR2: MNHEY and SMNVEV (reference sequence). The V end lost 1 base, the J end lost 3 bases, and 16 bases lay between the germline ends. For the CDR3, the DNA is TGTGCCAGCAGTTTATTACCGGGTCAGGGTTACTACGAGCAGTACTTC. Protein: CASSLLPGQGYYEQYF.

This clone was found a few times. The J gene is TRBJ2-1, the V gene TRBV2, with D maybe TRBD1 (6 bases). CDR1 is SNHLY and CDR2 is FYNNEI in the germline V gene. The germline V and J ends were trimmed by 7 bases and 2 bases, with 12 bases remaining between them. This CDR3 has 14 residues. The CDR3 spells CASTRDRTYNEQFF. The CDR3 DNA reads as TGTGCCAGCACTCGCGACAGGACCTACAATGAGCAGTTCTTC.

CDR3 sequence (DNA): TGTGCCAGCAGTGAGGATAGCAGGGGTGGCACTGAAGCTTTCTTT. Protein sequence: CASSEDSRGGTEAFF. This chain connects TRBV25-1 to TRBJ1-1; weak D call: TRBD1 (6 bases). CDR1 is MGHDK and CDR2 is SYGVNS in the germline V gene. CDR3 length equals 15 residues. Between the trimmed V and J ends, which lost 3 bases and 4 bases, there was a span of 15 bases.

This clone was counted between two and nine times. The same CDR3 arises from other DNA sequences in this sample as well. This sequence joins TRBV20-1 and TRBJ1-1, with D uncertain. Trimming cost V 1 base and J 5 bases, with 5 bases left between them. The CDR3 runs to 11 residues. Germline V lookup: CDR1 DFQATT, CDR2 SNEGSKA (reference sequence). The CDR3 loop reads CSARGRTEAFF. As DNA, the CDR3 is TGCAGTGCTAGAGGCAGGACTGAAGCTTTCTTT.

This sequence joins TRBV29-1 and TRBJ2-1, with D perhaps TRBD1 or TRBD2 (5 bases each). The CDR3 is 15 amino acids. The germline CDR1 and CDR2 sequences are SQVTM and ANQGSEA. V was pared by 5 bases and J by 4 bases, with 18 bases between. This CDR3 reads CSVPPPRGRYNEQFF. The CDR3 coding sequence is TGCAGCGTTCCCCCCCCGAGGGGCCGTTACAATGAGCAGTTCTTC.

This chain joins TRBV5-4 and TRBJ2-5, with TRBD1 matching over 8 bases. Germline trimming cut 0 bases from V and 4 bases from J; bases unmatched to any gene: 5. The CDR3 totals 15 residues. Germline V lookup: CDR1 SGHNT, CDR2 YYREEE (reference sequence). The CDR3 is CASSLDRQGRETQYF. CDR3 coding DNA: TGTGCCAGCAGCTTGGACCGACAGGGGCGAGAGACCCAGTACTTC.